This T cell receptor (beta chain) appears in the sequencing data of a study of CD8+ T cells in alopecia areata. Study-wide results and limits: Scalp specimens additionally yield sequences from normal skin's resident alphabeta T cells. Normal scalp had lower clonality than lesional scalp, with alopecia totalis/universalis lesions showing this most strongly.

Both CD4+ and CD8+ T cells were separated by sorting PBMCs. In each case, RNA was isolated and then reverse transcribed into cDNA as the sequencing template. Sequencing was performed with immunoSEQ multiplex PCR; in TCRdb, only in-frame clones are kept and a portion is missing. The sample lists 150,000 to 200,000 clones, around 55% occurring once. Germline CDR1 MNHEY, CDR2 SMNVEV (reference sequence). The CDR3 contains 14 residues. Trimming pared 8 bases from V and 2 bases from J, leaving 16 bases between. A remark on this clone: Its antigen is not identified.

The TCR comes from a human donor in good health. This chain uses TRBV27 with TRBJ2-7; tentatively, D is TRBD1 (5 bases). The sequenced sample consisted of CD4+ T cells sorted from blood. In DNA form, the CDR3 reads TGTGCCAGCGGCCAGGGTTTTAAGACCTACGAGCAGTACTTC. This translates into CASGQGFKTYEQYF.